These 26 T cell receptor beta chains originate from one sample sequenced in a study of a mutant IDH1 vaccine in newly diagnosed glioma. Noted time point: baseline, week 1 (first vaccination visit). As for treatment: pre-vaccination baseline after standard-of-care therapy. TCRdb's table, derived via immunoSEQ multiplex PCR, lists solely in-frame clones and lacks some. The repertoire holds around 50,000 clones, just over 85% seen once, with 2% to 2.5% in the top ten. This specimen was PBMCs, taken from a glioma patient treated with radiotherapy, temozolomide or both. These receptor sequences come from a man aged 40-50 years with glioma.

The gene calls are TRBV2 and TRBJ2-1, with D possibly matching TRBD2 (6 bases). In germline, CDR1 is SNHLY, CDR2 FYNNEI. CDR3 length equals 12 residues. V shed 3 bases and J shed 7 bases, with 7 bases lying between them. CDR3 amino acids: CASSEGGNEQFF. The CDR3 nucleotides read TGTGCCAGCAGTGAGGGGGGTAATGAGCAGTTCTTC.

As regards this clone: At one of its ends the junction is not consistent with the germline gene, which may arise from a read error. The rearrangement joins TRBV7-9 to TRBJ2-7, with TRBD1 matching over 8 bases. The germline CDR1 and CDR2 sequences are SEHNR and FQNEAQ (reference sequence). The CDR3 has 15 amino acids. The CDR3 region has the DNA TGTGCCAGCAGCCCGAAGTCGATCTCCGGGACAGGTTTAGCCTTC. This translates into CASSPKSISGTGLAF.

This chain joins TRBV19 and TRBJ2-2, with 10 bases aligning to TRBD2. CDR3 length: 17 residues. Germline CDR1 and CDR2: LNHDA and SQIVND (reference sequence). The ends lost 5 bases at V and 6 bases at J; junction bases unmatched: 12. As DNA, the CDR3 is TGTGCCAGTAGTCAATCACTTCTAGCGGGAGAACCCGGGGAGCTGTTTTTT. It specifies CASSQSLLAGEPGELFF.

The chain employs TRBV6-5 and TRBJ1-1; D gene unclear. From germline, CDR1 is MNHEY and CDR2 SVGAGI. The length of the CDR3 is 15 residues. V dropped 0 bases and J dropped 0 bases, with 8 bases sitting between them. CDR3: CASSYSGGMNTEAFF. As DNA, the CDR3 is TGTGCCAGCAGTTACTCGGGCGGGATGAACACTGAAGCTTTCTTT.

V is TRBV20-1 and J is TRBJ2-4; D remains unclear. The CDR3 is made up of 11 amino acids. Germline V gene lookup returns CDR1 DFQATT and CDR2 SNEGSKA (reference sequence). V lost 1 base and J 5 bases, leaving 3 bases between the germline ends. The CDR3 reads CSARGQNIQYF. In DNA form, the CDR3 reads TGCAGTGCTAGAGGCCAAAACATTCAGTACTTC.

This rearrangement joins TRBV5-6 to TRBJ2-1; D is tentatively TRBD1 or TRBD2 (6 bases each). Germline assignment: CDR1 SGHDT and CDR2 YYEEEE. The CDR3 has 16 residues. Trimming took 2 bases from V and 2 from J, leaving 14 bases between them. DNA of the CDR3: TGTGCCAGCAGCTTATTCATAGGGGGGCCCTACAATGAGCAGTTCTTC. It translates to CASSLFIGGPYNEQFF.

The gene calls are TRBV13 and TRBJ2-2, with 11 bases identical to TRBD1. V lost 5 bases to trimming and J lost 1 base; unmatched junction nucleotides: 12. Germline CDR1 reads PRHDT; CDR2 reads FYEKMQ (reference sequence). The CDR3 contains 19 residues. The CDR3 coding sequence is TGTGCCAGCAGCCTTGCCGGACAGGGGGCTTTTTGGAACACCGGGGAGCTGTTTTTT. This sequence encodes CASSLAGQGAFWNTGELFF. The full variable domain, completed using reference TRBV13 and TRBJ2-2, is AAGVIQSPRHLIKEKRETATLKCYPIPRHDTVYWYQQGPGQDPQFLISFYEKMQSDKGSIPDRFSAQQFSDYHSELNMSSLELGDSALYFCASSLAGQGAFWNTGELFFGEGSRLTVL.

This clone was found a few times. The J gene is TRBJ2-7, the V gene TRBV5-3; no reliable D call. TRBV5-3 is marked as an open reading frame, function uncertain. There are 12 residues in the CDR3. V was shortened by 4 bases and J by 3 bases, with 8 bases between the two germline ends. The CDR3 here is CARSGERYEQYF. The DNA for the CDR3 is TGTGCCAGAAGCGGTGAACGCTACGAGCAGTACTTC.

This chain joins TRBV2 and TRBJ1-1; TRBD1 matches at 9 bases. Germline V CDR1 and CDR2: SNHLY, FYNNEI. The junction had 6 bases not matched to a gene; V was cut back by 6 bases and J by 7 bases. This CDR3 comprises 13 residues. Written as DNA, the CDR3 is TGTGCCAGCAGAGAACAGGGGGCCGGTGAAGCTTTCTTT. Translation: CASREQGAGEAFF.

The chain is built from TRBV4-3 and TRBJ2-7; the match to TRBD2 covers 12 bases. Germline V CDR1 and CDR2: LGHNA, YSLEER. The CDR3 sequence is 18 residues long. The V gene end was trimmed by 0 bases and the J gene end by 9 bases; junction bases not matched to a gene: 15. The CDR3 reads CASSQDGSRQRTSGMQYF. The CDR3 DNA follows: TGCGCCAGCAGCCAAGATGGGTCTCGACAGAGGACTAGCGGGATGCAGTACTTC.

V is TRBV7-3 and J is TRBJ2-7, with 11 positions matching TRBD2. The V and J ends lost 1 base and 2 bases, in that order; junction bases with no gene match: 7. The germline CDR1 and CDR2 sequences are SGHTA and FQGTGA. The CDR3 covers 17 residues. Here the CDR3 DNA reads TGTGCCAGCAGCTTAAGGGCTAGCGGGAGGACTCCCTACGAGCAGTACTTC. It yields the protein CASSLRASGRTPYEQYF.

The chain has TRBV5-4 and TRBJ2-1; 10 nucleotides agree with TRBD2. The J segment lost 8 bases and the V segment lost 0 bases, leaving 8 bases of the junction unmatched. The germline V gene has CDR1 SGHNT and CDR2 YYREEE (reference sequence). This CDR3 spans 16 amino acids. Written as DNA, the CDR3 is TGTGCCAGCAGCTTGGACGGACTAGCGGCGGAGGATGAGCAGTTCTTC. It yields the protein CASSLDGLAAEDEQFF.

Details on this clone: Mismatch with germline at one junction end may stem from a read error. The chain couples TRBV6-6 to TRBJ1-5; D is perhaps TRBD1 (6 bases). The CDR3 has 11 residues. Per germline, CDR1 MNHNY and CDR2 SVGAGI (reference sequence). The CDR3 region has the DNA TGTGCCAGCAGTTACTCGGGACAAGGCACTTTT. It yields the protein CASSYSGQGTF.

This clone was observed a handful of times. The chain combines TRBV4-2 with TRBJ1-5; possible D gene TRBD1, 6 bases. The CDR3 contains 15 residues. V lost 6 bases and J lost 2, with 14 bases in between. Looked up from germline, CDR1 is LGHNA and CDR2 is YNFKEQ. The chain's CDR3 is CASSQTGYGNQPQHF. CDR3 DNA: TGTGCCAGCAGTCAAACAGGGTATGGCAATCAGCCCCAGCATTTT.

J is TRBJ2-7 and V is TRBV5-4; tentative D call: TRBD1 (5 bases). V was cut by 0 bases and J by 5 bases, with 9 bases left in between. Per germline, CDR1 SGHNT and CDR2 YYREEE (reference sequence). The CDR3 runs 13 residues. CDR3 nucleotides: TGTGCCAGCAGCTTGGTAGGGGTTGACGAGCAGTACTTC. It yields the protein CASSLVGVDEQYF. The variable domain in full, with the rest retrieved from reference TRBV5-4 and TRBJ2-7, is ETGVTQSPTHLIKTRGQQVTLRCSSQSGHNTVSWYQQALGQGPQFIFQYYREEENGRGNFPPRFSGLQFPNYSSELNVNALELDDSALYLCASSLVGVDEQYFGPGTRLTVT.

As concerns this clone: At one end, the junction sequence differs from germline, possibly due to a read error. This sequence joins TRBV4-3 and TRBJ2-3; 9 positions match TRBD2. In germline, CDR1 is LGHNA, CDR2 YSLEER. This CDR3 region has 15 residues. The CDR3 protein is CASSQDGTSRDTQYF. CDR3 nucleotides: TGCGCCAGCAGCCAAGACGGGACTAGCAGAGATACGCAGTATTTT.

As regards this clone: Mismatch with germline at one junction end may stem from a read error. The chain uses TRBV5-6 and TRBJ2-7; D call uncertain. The CDR3 extends over 15 amino acids. Germline values: CDR1 SGHDT, CDR2 YYEEEE. CDR3 sequence: CASSLAGPLSHEQYF. The DNA for the CDR3 is TGTGCCAGCAGCTTGGCGGGTCCTCTCTCCCACGAGCAGTACTTC.

CDR3 in DNA: TGCGCCAGCAGCCAAGGTCTAGGACTACTTTTAGGAGAGCAGTACTTC. Encoded protein: CASSQGLGLLLGEQYF. The chain couples TRBV4-3 to TRBJ2-7; perhaps TRBD2 as D (6 bases). CDR1 and CDR2 from the germline V gene are LGHNA and YSLEER. The ends were cut back, 1 base at V and 7 bases at J, with 20 bases in the middle. The CDR3 is made up of 16 amino acids.

V gene TRBV2 combines with J gene TRBJ2-5; D gene unclear. The V gene lost 7 bases and the J gene lost 2 bases, with 8 bases spanning the gap. CDR3 length equals 12 residues. Germline V gene sequence: CDR1 SNHLY, CDR2 FYNNEI. The CDR3, as DNA: TGTGCCAGCAATATTAATCAAGAGACCCAGTACTTC. It yields the protein CASNINQETQYF.

The chain employs TRBV5-4 and TRBJ2-3, with D possibly matching TRBD2 (5 bases). V lost 2 bases and J 1 base, leaving 8 bases between the germline ends. CDR1 and CDR2 from the germline V gene are SGHNT and YYREEE (reference sequence). The CDR3 is made up of 14 amino acids. In nucleotides, the CDR3 is TGTGCCAGCAGCTTTACAGCGGGCACAGATACGCAGTATTTT. Protein sequence: CASSFTAGTDTQYF.

This chain connects TRBV5-1 to TRBJ1-4, with 11 bases identical to TRBD1. CDR1 is SGHRS, CDR2 YFSETQ, per germline. The trim removed 2 bases at V and 0 bases at J, leaving 6 bases unmatched. The CDR3 contains 18 residues. CDR3: CASSFRTGGFATNEKLFF. The CDR3, as DNA: TGCGCCAGCAGCTTCAGGACAGGGGGCTTTGCAACTAATGAAAAACTGTTTTTT.

This clone was observed a handful of times. V gene TRBV10-1 combines with J gene TRBJ1-4; D not certain. Germline V gene data show CDR1 as WNHNN and CDR2 as SYGVQD (reference sequence). CDR3 length: 16 residues. V lost 0 bases, J lost 8 bases, and 16 bases lay in between. The CDR3 sequence: CASSESTGSKREKLFF. The CDR3 DNA sequence: TGCGCCAGCAGTGAGTCGACTGGCAGTAAAAGGGAAAAACTGTTTTTT.

Only one count was recorded for this clone. The chain recombines TRBV5-1 with TRBJ2-5, with 12 bases that match TRBD1. Germline assignment: CDR1 SGHRS and CDR2 YFSETQ. The CDR3 sequence is 15 residues long. With V trimmed by 4 bases and J by 5 bases, 6 bases remained unmatched. The CDR3, as DNA: TGCGCCAGCAGCAGCCTGGGGACAGGGGGCGAGACCCAGTACTTC. Translation gives CASSSLGTGGETQYF.

The chain joins TRBV7-2 to TRBJ1-4, with D possibly matching TRBD1 (5 bases). The CDR3 is 19 residues long. CDR1 and CDR2 from the germline V gene are SGHTA and FQGNSA. The V end was cut by 5 bases, the J end by 0 bases, with 22 bases between. The CDR3, as DNA: TGTGCCAGCAGCAAGGGTACCCCGACGGGACGGTCAACTAATGAAAAACTGTTTTTT. Translation gives CASSKGTPTGRSTNEKLFF.

CDR3 in DNA: TGCGCCAGCAGCCAAGTCTTCGGACAGGTATTTGAAAAACTGTTTTTT. Its protein is CASSQVFGQVFEKLFF. The rearrangement links TRBV4-1 to TRBJ1-4; 7 bases are a match to TRBD1. V gave up 1 base and J gave up 7 bases; unmatched junction bases: 9. Germline lookup yields CDR1 MGHRA and CDR2 YSYEKL. The CDR3 extends over 16 amino acids.

CDR3 in DNA: TGTGCCAGCAAAGAGAGGGGACTAGCGGTTGGTGAGCAGTTCTTC. This translates into CASKERGLAVGEQFF. V usage is TRBV7-8 and J usage is TRBJ2-1; TRBD2 agrees at 11 bases. The CDR3 contains 15 residues. V dropped 7 bases and J dropped 9; count of bases not matched to a gene: 11. Germline CDR1 and CDR2: SGHVS and FQNEAQ.